Following are 25 T cell receptor beta chains from one sample sequenced in a study of T-cell memory formation after mild COVID-19. TCRdb processed the 5' RACE reads anew with MiXCR; each CDR3 protein has one entry. This sample yields 350,000 to 450,000 distinct CDR3 sequences, of which approximately 14% are seen a single time; 22% belongs to the top ten. Input material: PBMCs or a T cell subset sorted from them (not recorded which). The origin of the receptors is a man between 18 and 29 years old who had mild COVID-19 (a few samples of this study predate the infection). Cell type and time point are not known.

The table lists this clonotype with a count of one. The CDR3 reads CASSHRQASPNIQYF. Written as DNA, the CDR3 is TGTGCCAGCAGCCACCGTCAGGCCTCCCCCAACATTCAGTACTTC. The J gene is TRBJ2-4, the V gene TRBV14; D is unclear. Trimming stripped 3 bases from V and 7 bases from J, with 16 bases between. The CDR3 is 15 amino acids. CDR1 and CDR2 (germline): SGHDN, FVKESK.

This clonotype was observed a few times. The chain carries TRBV11-2 and TRBJ2-1; 11 positions match TRBD2. The CDR3 runs to 14 residues. From germline, CDR1 is SGHAT and CDR2 FQNNGV. The V gene end was trimmed by 5 bases and the J gene end by 10 bases; junction bases not matched to a gene: 7. The CDR3 reads CASSLSGGAGEQFF. DNA of the CDR3: TGTGCCAGCAGCCTTAGCGGGGGGGCCGGCGAGCAGTTCTTC.

This clonotype was found a few times. The genes are TRBV7-2 and TRBJ2-1; 7 nucleotides agree with TRBD1. The germline V gene has CDR1 SGHTA and CDR2 FQGNSA. The CDR3 loop spans 17 amino acids. With 5 bases clipped from V and 2 bases from J, the junction kept 12 bases outside the gene matches. The CDR3: CASSPNRGTVPYNEQFF. In nucleotides, the CDR3 is TGTGCCAGCAGCCCCAACAGGGGTACTGTTCCCTACAATGAGCAGTTCTTC.

The chain carries TRBV20-1 and TRBJ2-3; D gene uncertain. This CDR3 region has 14 residues. CDR1 DFQATT and CDR2 SNEGSKA come from the germline V gene (reference sequence). V lost 3 bases and J 0 bases, leaving 10 bases between the germline ends. The CDR3 is CSASGFDSTDTQYF. The CDR3 bases are TGCAGTGCTAGCGGGTTCGATAGCACAGATACGCAGTATTTT.

At least ten counts were recorded for this clonotype. The chain joins TRBV3-1 to TRBJ1-2, with D maybe TRBD1 (6 bases). This CDR3 has 18 amino acids. Trimming stripped 6 bases from V and 0 bases from J, with 23 bases between. CDR1 is LGHDT and CDR2 is YNNKEL in the germline V gene (reference sequence). The CDR3 sequence is CASSRSPKTGSANYGYTF. CDR3 DNA: TGTGCCAGCAGTCGATCCCCCAAAACAGGGTCGGCTAACTATGGCTACACCTTC.

This clonotype was recorded many times. J is TRBJ2-1 and V is TRBV27; 8 nucleotides agree with TRBD2. The junction had 7 bases not matched to a gene; V was cut back by 6 bases and J by 0 bases. The CDR3 consists of 16 residues. The V gene's germline CDR1 is MNHEY and CDR2 SMNVEV (reference sequence). In DNA form, the CDR3 reads TGTGCCAGCAGCCTGCAGCGGGGGAGCTCCTACAATGAGCAGTTCTTC. Its translation is CASSLQRGSSYNEQFF.

This clonotype was seen a few times. V gene TRBV20-1 combines with J gene TRBJ2-3, with D possibly being TRBD2 (6 bases). Trimming stripped 0 bases from V and 13 bases from J, with 23 bases between. This CDR3 is 15 amino acids long. The germline CDR1 and CDR2 sequences are DFQATT and SNEGSKA (reference sequence). CDR3 sequence (DNA): TGCAGTGCTAGAGAAGCGGGTTTGGGGGGAAAGGGAAAGTATTTT. Its translation: CSAREAGLGGKGKYF.

This clonotype has more than one count but fewer than ten. This sequence joins TRBV28 and TRBJ2-5; 10 bases agree with TRBD1. Germline V gene data show CDR1 as MDHEN and CDR2 as SYDVKM. The CDR3 sequence is 17 residues long. V shed 5 bases and J 4 bases; nucleotides not matched to a gene: 13. The CDR3 loop is CASSAPIGTGVPETQYF. The CDR3 DNA reads as TGTGCCAGCAGTGCACCGATCGGGACAGGGGTCCCAGAGACCCAGTACTTC.

This clonotype was recorded a few times. The chain couples TRBV29-1 to TRBJ2-5; 10 nucleotides agree with TRBD1. CDR3 length: 15 residues. The J segment lost 5 bases and the V segment lost 3 bases, leaving 9 bases of the junction unmatched. Germline V gene lookup returns CDR1 SQVTM and CDR2 ANQGSEA. The CDR3: CSVDWDRGNRETQYF. The CDR3, as DNA: TGCAGCGTTGATTGGGACAGGGGCAATCGGGAGACCCAGTACTTC.

This clonotype was seen a few times. The rearrangement links TRBV11-3 to TRBJ2-1, with D tentatively TRBD2 (6 bases). Germline V lookup: CDR1 SGHNT, CDR2 YENEEA. The CDR3 is 13 amino acids. The V end was cut by 5 bases, the J end by 10 bases, with 15 bases between. The CDR3 DNA reads TGTGCCAGCAGCCCTCGGGGGACGGGGGAGCAGTTCTTC. Its translation is CASSPRGTGEQFF.

A few counts support this clonotype. J is TRBJ2-5 and V is TRBV20-1; 7 bases are shared with TRBD2. V dropped 6 bases and J dropped 3; count of bases not matched to a gene: 7. The CDR3 contains 13 residues. The germline CDR1 and CDR2 sequences are DFQATT and SNEGSKA (reference sequence). CDR3 region: CSAPVAGEETQYF. Written as DNA, the CDR3 is TGCAGTGCGCCTGTCGCGGGGGAAGAGACCCAGTACTTC.

This clonotype has only a few counts. The V gene is TRBV4-1, the J gene TRBJ1-2; TRBD1 matches at 10 bases. The CDR3 consists of 15 residues. After removal of 6 bases from V and 2 bases from J, the junction contained 6 bases not matched to a gene. Germline V CDR1 and CDR2: MGHRA, YSYEKL. CDR3 protein: CASRLVGQGNYGYTF. CDR3 DNA: TGCGCCAGCAGACTAGTGGGACAGGGGAACTATGGCTACACCTTC.

This clonotype was found many times. The CDR3 region has the DNA TGTGCCAGCAGCCGACAAGGGACAGATACGCAGTATTTT. This translates into CASSRQGTDTQYF. The V call is TRBV7-9, the J call TRBJ2-3, with D unclear. Germline CDR1 SEHNR, CDR2 FQNEAQ (reference sequence). Trimming shortened V by 5 bases and J by 3 bases, and 9 bases separated the two germline ends. This CDR3 comprises 13 residues.

The chain has TRBV4-3 and TRBJ1-4, with D maybe TRBD1 (5 bases). V was cut by 4 bases and J by 10 bases, with 22 bases left in between. The germline V gene encodes CDR1 LGHNA and CDR2 YSLEER. The CDR3 runs to 16 residues. In DNA, the CDR3 is TGCGCCAGCAGCCCCTTGGTAGGGGCCGGCGCTGGAAAACTGTTTTTT. Its translation is CASSPLVGAGAGKLFF.

The chain has TRBV29-1 and TRBJ2-1; 10 bases map to TRBD2. The CDR3 runs to 14 residues. Germline V gene sequence: CDR1 SQVTM, CDR2 ANQGSEA. This chain's CDR3 is CSRISGGTSNEQFF. DNA of the CDR3: TGCAGTCGGATTAGCGGGGGGACCAGCAATGAGCAGTTCTTC.

The chain couples TRBV7-9 to TRBJ1-1; tentatively, D is TRBD1 (6 bases). This CDR3 is built from 12 residues. V was cut by 2 bases and J by 8 bases, with 9 bases left in between. CDR1 is SEHNR, CDR2 FQNEAQ, per germline (reference sequence). The CDR3 here is CASSLTGQEAFF. The CDR3 nucleotides are TGTGCCAGCAGCTTAACGGGACAAGAAGCTTTCTTT.

This clonotype has a count of ten or more. The rearrangement joins TRBV5-1 to TRBJ2-5; TRBD2 is a possible D gene (6 bases). Trimming left V 0 bases short and J 3 bases short, with 9 bases between. The CDR3 spans 14 residues. Germline V gene lookup returns CDR1 SGHRS and CDR2 YFSETQ. The CDR3 sequence: CASSLVGTEETQYF. The CDR3 DNA reads TGCGCCAGCAGCTTGGTCGGGACTGAAGAGACCCAGTACTTC.

This clonotype was counted between two and nine times. The chain uses TRBV27 and TRBJ2-3; 7 positions match TRBD2. The length of the CDR3 is 16 residues. The junction had 8 bases not matched to a gene; V was cut back by 5 bases and J by 0 bases. CDR1 is MNHEY and CDR2 is SMNVEV in the germline V gene (reference sequence). CDR3 in DNA: TGTGCCAGCAGTACCTACTTAGCGGGTAGCACAGATACGCAGTATTTT. Amino acid sequence: CASSTYLAGSTDTQYF.

This clonotype has more than one count but fewer than ten. The gene calls are TRBV4-2 and TRBJ2-3, with 14 bases identical to TRBD2. Per the germline V gene, CDR1 is LGHNA and CDR2 is YNFKEQ. The CDR3 loop spans 18 amino acids. V gave up 1 base and J gave up 5 bases; unmatched junction bases: 8. CDR3 coding DNA: TGTGCCAGCAGCCAAGCCAAGACTAGCGGGGGGGCCGGAGATACGCAGTATTTT. Translating it yields CASSQAKTSGGAGDTQYF.

The J gene is TRBJ2-7, the V gene TRBV10-3; TRBD1 aligns across 7 bases. Losses at the gene ends were 5 bases for V and 4 bases for J; bases not matched to a gene: 11. Germline V gives CDR1 ENHRY, CDR2 SYGVKD. The length of the CDR3 is 15 residues. For the CDR3, the DNA is TGTGCCATCAGTCAACGCCGGACAGGTGATTACGAGCAGTACTTC. Its translation is CAISQRRTGDYEQYF.

This clonotype was counted only a few times. The rearrangement uses TRBV6-5 and TRBJ1-1; D is ambiguous. The CDR3 sequence is 14 residues long. Per the germline V gene, CDR1 is MNHEY and CDR2 is SVGAGI. The ends were cut back, 7 bases at V and 0 bases at J, with 12 bases in the middle. The DNA for the CDR3 is TGTGCCAGCACCCGGACGGAGATGAACACTGAAGCTTTCTTT. Encoded protein: CASTRTEMNTEAFF.

This clonotype was found many times. The chain joins TRBV20-1 to TRBJ1-3; the D is unclear. The germline gives CDR1 DFQATT, CDR2 SNEGSKA (reference sequence). Trimming pared 0 bases from V and 3 bases from J, leaving 6 bases between. The CDR3 is made up of 13 amino acids. DNA for the CDR3: TGCAGTGCTAGAGAAGGTGTTGGAAACACCATATATTTT. Protein: CSAREGVGNTIYF.

In its sample, this clonotype was seen a few times. The chain carries TRBV20-1 and TRBJ1-2, with D possibly being TRBD1 (6 bases). Germline-derived CDR1 and CDR2 are DFQATT and SNEGSKA (reference sequence). The CDR3 consists of 13 residues. Trimming removed 7 bases at V and 1 base at J, with 13 bases between. The CDR3 DNA is TGCAGTGTACCGGGACAAAGTAACTATGGCTACACCTTC. This codes for CSVPGQSNYGYTF.

This clonotype was observed a few times. The chain joins TRBV12-3 or TRBV12-4 to TRBJ2-5; no definite D call. The CDR3 runs 14 residues. The V end lost 6 bases, the J end lost 0 bases, and 11 bases lay between the germline ends. For the CDR3, the DNA is TGTGCCAGCAGCCCCGCGTGGGACCAAGAGACCCAGTACTTC. Translated, it gives CASSPAWDQETQYF.

This chain uses TRBV7-6 with TRBJ2-3; D may be TRBD1 (6 bases). Trimming stripped 0 bases from V and 6 bases from J, with 10 bases between. The CDR3 extends over 14 amino acids. Germline CDR1 SGHVS, CDR2 FNYEAQ. Here the CDR3 reads CASSLAGAWDTQYF. The CDR3 bases are TGTGCCAGCAGCTTAGCGGGGGCGTGGGATACGCAGTATTTT. Full variable domain (rest looked up from reference TRBV7-6 and TRBJ2-3): GAGVSQSPRYKVTKRGQDVALRCDPISGHVSLYWYRQALGQGPEFLTYFNYEAQQDKSGLPNDRFSAERPEGSISTLTIQRTEQRDSAMYRCASSLAGAWDTQYFGPGTRLTVL.